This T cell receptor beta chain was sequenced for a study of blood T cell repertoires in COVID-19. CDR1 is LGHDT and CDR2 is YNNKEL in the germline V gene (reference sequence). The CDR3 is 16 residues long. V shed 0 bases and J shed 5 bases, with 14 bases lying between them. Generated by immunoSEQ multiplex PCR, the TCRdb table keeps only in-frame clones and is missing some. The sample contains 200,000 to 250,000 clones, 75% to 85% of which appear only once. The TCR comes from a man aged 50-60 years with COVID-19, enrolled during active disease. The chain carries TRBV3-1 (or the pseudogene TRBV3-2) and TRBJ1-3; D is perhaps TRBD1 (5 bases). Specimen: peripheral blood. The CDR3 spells CASSQDLAGKRNTIYF. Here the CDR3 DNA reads TGTGCCAGCAGCCAAGATCTTGCAGGGAAAAGAAACACCATATATTTT.